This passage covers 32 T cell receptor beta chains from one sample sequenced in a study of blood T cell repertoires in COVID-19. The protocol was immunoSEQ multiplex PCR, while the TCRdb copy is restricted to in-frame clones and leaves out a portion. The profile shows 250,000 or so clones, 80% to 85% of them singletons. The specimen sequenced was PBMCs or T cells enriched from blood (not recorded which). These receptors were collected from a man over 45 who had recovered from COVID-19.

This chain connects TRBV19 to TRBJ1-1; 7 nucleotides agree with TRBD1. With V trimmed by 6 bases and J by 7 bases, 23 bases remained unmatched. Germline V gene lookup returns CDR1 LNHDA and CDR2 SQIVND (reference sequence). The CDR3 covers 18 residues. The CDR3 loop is CASSTGRGVGVQGLEAFF. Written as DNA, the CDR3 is TGTGCCAGTAGCACCGGCAGGGGGGTCGGGGTACAGGGGCTTGAAGCTTTCTTT.

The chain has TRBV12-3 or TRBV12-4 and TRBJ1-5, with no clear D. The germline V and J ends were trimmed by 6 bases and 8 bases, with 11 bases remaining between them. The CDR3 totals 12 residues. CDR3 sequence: CASRGPGEPQHF. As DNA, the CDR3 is TGTGCCAGCAGAGGCCCCGGGGAGCCCCAGCATTTT.

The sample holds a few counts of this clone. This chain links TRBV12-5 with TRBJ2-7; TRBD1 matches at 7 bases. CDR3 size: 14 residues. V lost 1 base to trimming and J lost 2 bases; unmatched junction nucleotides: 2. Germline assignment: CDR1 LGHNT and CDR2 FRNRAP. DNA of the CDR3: TGTGCTAGTGGTTTGGCAGGGGGAGCCTACGAGCAGTACTTC. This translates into CASGLAGGAYEQYF. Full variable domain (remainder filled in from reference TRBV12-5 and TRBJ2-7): DARVTQTPRHKVTEMGQEVTMRCQPILGHNTVFWYRQTMMQGLELLAYFRNRAPLDDSGMPKDRFSAEMPDATLATLKIQPSEPRDSAVYFCASGLAGGAYEQYFGPGTRLTVT.

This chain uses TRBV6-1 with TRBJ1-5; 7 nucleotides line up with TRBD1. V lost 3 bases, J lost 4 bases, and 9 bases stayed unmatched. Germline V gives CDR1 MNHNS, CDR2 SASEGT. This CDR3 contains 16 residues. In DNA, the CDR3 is TGTGCCAGCAGTGAGGAAGGGGGCCATGGGAATCAGCCCCAGCATTTT. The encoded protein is CASSEEGGHGNQPQHF.

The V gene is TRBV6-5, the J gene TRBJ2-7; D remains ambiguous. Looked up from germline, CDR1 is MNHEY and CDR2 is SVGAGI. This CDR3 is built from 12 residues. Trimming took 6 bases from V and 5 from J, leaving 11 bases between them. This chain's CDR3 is CASRGHADEQYF. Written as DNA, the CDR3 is TGTGCCAGCAGGGGCCACGCCGACGAGCAGTACTTC.

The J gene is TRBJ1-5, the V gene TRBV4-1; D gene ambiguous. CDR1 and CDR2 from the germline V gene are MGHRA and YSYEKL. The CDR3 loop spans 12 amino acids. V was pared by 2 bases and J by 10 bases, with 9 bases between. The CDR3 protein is CASSQPGKPQHF. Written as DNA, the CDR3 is TGCGCCAGCAGCCAACCAGGTAAACCCCAGCATTTT.

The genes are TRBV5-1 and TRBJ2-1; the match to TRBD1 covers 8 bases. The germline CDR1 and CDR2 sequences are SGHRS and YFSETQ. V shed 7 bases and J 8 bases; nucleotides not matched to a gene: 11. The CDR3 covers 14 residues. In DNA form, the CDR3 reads TGCGCCAGCTATACCGGGACAGGAGGCCATGAGCAGTTCTTC. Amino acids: CASYTGTGGHEQFF. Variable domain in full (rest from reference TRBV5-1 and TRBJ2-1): KAGVTQTPRYLIKTRGQQVTLSCSPISGHRSVSWYQQTPGQGLQFLFEYFSETQRNKGNFPGRFSGRQFSNSRSEMNVSTLELGDSALYLCASYTGTGGHEQFFGPGTRLTVL.

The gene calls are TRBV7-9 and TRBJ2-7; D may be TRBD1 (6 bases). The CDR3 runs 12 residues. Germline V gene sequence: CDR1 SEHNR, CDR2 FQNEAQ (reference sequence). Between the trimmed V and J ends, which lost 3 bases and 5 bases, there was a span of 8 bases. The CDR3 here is CASSLYRDEQYF. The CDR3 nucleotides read TGTGCCAGCAGCTTGTACAGGGACGAGCAGTACTTC. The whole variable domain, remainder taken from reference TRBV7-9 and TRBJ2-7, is DTGVSQNPRHKITKRGQNVTFRCDPISEHNRLYWYRQTLGQGPEFLTYFQNEAQLEKSRLLSDRFSAERPKGSFSTLEIQRTEQGDSAMYLCASSLYRDEQYFGPGTRLTVT.

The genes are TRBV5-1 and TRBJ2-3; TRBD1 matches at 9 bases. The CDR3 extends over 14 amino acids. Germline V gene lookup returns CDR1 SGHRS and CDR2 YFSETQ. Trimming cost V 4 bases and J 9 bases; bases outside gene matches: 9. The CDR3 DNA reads TGCGCCAGCAGCGGCACAGGGGGCGTCGGCACGCAGTATTTT. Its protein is CASSGTGGVGTQYF.

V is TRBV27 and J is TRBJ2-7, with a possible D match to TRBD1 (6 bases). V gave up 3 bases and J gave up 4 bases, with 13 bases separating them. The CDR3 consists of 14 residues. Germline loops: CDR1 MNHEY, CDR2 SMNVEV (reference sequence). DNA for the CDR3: TGTGCCAGCAGTTTCCGGGACACCAAGTACGAGCAGTACTTC. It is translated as CASSFRDTKYEQYF.

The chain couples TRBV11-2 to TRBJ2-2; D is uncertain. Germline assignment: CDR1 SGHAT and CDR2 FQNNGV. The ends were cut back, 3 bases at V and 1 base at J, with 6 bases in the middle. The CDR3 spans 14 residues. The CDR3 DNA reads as TGTGCCAGCAGCTTTGCAGGGAACACCGGGGAGCTGTTTTTT. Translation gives CASSFAGNTGELFF.

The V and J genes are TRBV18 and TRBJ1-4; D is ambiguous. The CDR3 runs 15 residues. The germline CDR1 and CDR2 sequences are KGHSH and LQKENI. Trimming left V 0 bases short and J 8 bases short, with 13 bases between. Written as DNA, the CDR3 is TGTGCCAGCTCACCACCTTACGGGAACTGGGAAAAACTGTTTTTT. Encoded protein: CASSPPYGNWEKLFF. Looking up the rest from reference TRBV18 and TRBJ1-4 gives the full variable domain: NAGVMQNPRHLVRRRGQEARLRCSPMKGHSHVYWYRQLPEEGLKFMVYLQKENIIDESGMPKERFSAEFPKEGPSILRIQQVVRGDSAAYFCASSPPYGNWEKLFFGSGTQLSVL.

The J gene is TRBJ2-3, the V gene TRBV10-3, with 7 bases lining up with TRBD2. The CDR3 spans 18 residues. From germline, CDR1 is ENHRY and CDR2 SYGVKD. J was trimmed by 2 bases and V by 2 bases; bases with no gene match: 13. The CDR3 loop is CAISERAGVGGFTDTQYF. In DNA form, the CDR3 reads TGTGCCATCAGTGAGCGGGCCGGCGTCGGGGGGTTCACAGATACGCAGTATTTT.

CDR3 sequence (DNA): TGTGCCAGCAGTTACGGAGGACTAGCGCTCACAGATACGCAGTATTTT. Translated, it gives CASSYGGLALTDTQYF. The chain recombines TRBV6-5 with TRBJ2-3; TRBD2 matches 9 bases. The J segment lost 2 bases and the V segment lost 2 bases, leaving 5 bases of the junction unmatched. CDR1 MNHEY and CDR2 SVGAGI come from the germline V gene. The CDR3 loop spans 16 amino acids.

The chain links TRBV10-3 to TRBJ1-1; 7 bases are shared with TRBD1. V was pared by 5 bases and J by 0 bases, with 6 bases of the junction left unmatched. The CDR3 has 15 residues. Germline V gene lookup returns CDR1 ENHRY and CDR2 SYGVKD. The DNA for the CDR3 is TGTGCCATCAGTACGAACAGGGGCATGAACACTGAAGCTTTCTTT. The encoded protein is CAISTNRGMNTEAFF.

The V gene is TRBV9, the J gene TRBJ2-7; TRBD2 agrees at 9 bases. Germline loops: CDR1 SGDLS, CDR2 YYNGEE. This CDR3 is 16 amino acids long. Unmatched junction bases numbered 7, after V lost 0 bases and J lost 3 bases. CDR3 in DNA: TGTGCCAGCAGCGTAGAGCTAGCGGGGAGCCTCTACGAGCAGTACTTC. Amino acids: CASSVELAGSLYEQYF.

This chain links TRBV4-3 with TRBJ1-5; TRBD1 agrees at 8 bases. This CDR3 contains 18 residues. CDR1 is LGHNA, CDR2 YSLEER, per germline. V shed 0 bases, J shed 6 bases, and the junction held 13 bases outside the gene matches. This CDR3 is CASSQDLIRTGRGQPQHF. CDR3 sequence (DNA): TGCGCCAGCAGCCAAGACTTGATTAGGACAGGGAGAGGTCAGCCCCAGCATTTT.

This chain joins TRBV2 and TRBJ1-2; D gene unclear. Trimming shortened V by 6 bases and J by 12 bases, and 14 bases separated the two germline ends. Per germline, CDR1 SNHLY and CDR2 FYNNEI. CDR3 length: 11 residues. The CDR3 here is CASRLRTGNTF. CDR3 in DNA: TGTGCCAGCAGGCTCCGGACTGGTAACACCTTC.

This chain's CDR3 is CASSPTRTAGAHEQFF. The DNA for the CDR3 is TGTGCCAGCAGTCCAACTCGAACAGCGGGAGCACATGAGCAGTTCTTC. The chain uses TRBV28 and TRBJ2-1; 8 bases are a match to TRBD2. The CDR3 is 16 amino acids. Germline-derived CDR1 and CDR2 are MDHEN and SYDVKM. J gave up 8 bases and V 5 bases, and 14 bases lay outside the gene matches. Variable domain in full (rest from reference TRBV28 and TRBJ2-1): DVKVTQSSRYLVKRTGEKVFLECVQDMDHENMFWYRQDPGLGLRLIYFSYDVKMKEKGDIPEGYSVSREKKERFSLILESASTNQTSMYLCASSPTRTAGAHEQFFGPGTRLTVL.

Written as DNA, the CDR3 is TGTGCCAGCAGCTTAGCGGTCTCACAGGACGAGCAGTACTTC. Amino acids: CASSLAVSQDEQYF. The chain employs TRBV7-6 and TRBJ2-7; tentatively, D is TRBD1 (5 bases). This CDR3 spans 14 amino acids. Between the trimmed V and J ends, which lost 0 bases and 5 bases, there was a span of 11 bases. CDR1 and CDR2 from the germline V gene are SGHVS and FNYEAQ.

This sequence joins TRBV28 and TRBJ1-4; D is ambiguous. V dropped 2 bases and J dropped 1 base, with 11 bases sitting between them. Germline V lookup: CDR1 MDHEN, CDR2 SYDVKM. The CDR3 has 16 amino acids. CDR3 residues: CASSLVGGGTNEKLFF. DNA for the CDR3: TGTGCCAGCAGTTTAGTGGGTGGCGGAACTAATGAAAAACTGTTTTTT.

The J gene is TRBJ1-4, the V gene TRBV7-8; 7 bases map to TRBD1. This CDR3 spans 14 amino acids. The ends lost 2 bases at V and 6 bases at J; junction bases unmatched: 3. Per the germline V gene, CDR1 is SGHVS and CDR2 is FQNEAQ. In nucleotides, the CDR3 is TGTGCCAGCAGCTTATGGGGGACAGATGAAAAACTGTTTTTT. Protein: CASSLWGTDEKLFF.

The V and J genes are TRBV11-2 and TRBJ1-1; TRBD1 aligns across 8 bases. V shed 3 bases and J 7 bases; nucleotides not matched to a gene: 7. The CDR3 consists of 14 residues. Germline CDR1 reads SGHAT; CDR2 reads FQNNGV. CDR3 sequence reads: CASSFTRQGIEAFF. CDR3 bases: TGTGCCAGCAGCTTTACCAGACAGGGGATTGAAGCTTTCTTT.

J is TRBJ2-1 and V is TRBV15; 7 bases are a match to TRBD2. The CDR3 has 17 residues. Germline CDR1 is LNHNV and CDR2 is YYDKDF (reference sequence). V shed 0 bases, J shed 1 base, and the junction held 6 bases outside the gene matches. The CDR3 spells CATSRDLASGSYNEQFF. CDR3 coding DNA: TGTGCCACCAGCAGAGATCTGGCTAGCGGATCCTACAATGAGCAGTTCTTC.

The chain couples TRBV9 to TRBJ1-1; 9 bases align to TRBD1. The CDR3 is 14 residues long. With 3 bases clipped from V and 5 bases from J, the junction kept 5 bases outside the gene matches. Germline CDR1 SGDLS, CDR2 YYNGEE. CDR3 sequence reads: CASSARDRVTEAFF. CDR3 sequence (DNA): TGTGCCAGCAGCGCCCGGGACAGGGTGACTGAAGCTTTCTTT.

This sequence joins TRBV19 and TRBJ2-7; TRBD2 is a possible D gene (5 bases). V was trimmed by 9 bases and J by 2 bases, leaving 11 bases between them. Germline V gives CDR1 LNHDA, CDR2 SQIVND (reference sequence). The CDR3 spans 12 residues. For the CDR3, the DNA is TGTGCCAGCTCCGGGGTGACCTACGAGCAGTACTTC. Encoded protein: CASSGVTYEQYF.

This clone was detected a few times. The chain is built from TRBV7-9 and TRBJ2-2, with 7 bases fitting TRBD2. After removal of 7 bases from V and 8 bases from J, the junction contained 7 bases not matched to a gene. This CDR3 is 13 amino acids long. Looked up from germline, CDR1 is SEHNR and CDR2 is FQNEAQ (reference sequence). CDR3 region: CASKIAGGGELFF. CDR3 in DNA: TGTGCCAGCAAAATAGCGGGTGGAGGGGAGCTGTTTTTT.

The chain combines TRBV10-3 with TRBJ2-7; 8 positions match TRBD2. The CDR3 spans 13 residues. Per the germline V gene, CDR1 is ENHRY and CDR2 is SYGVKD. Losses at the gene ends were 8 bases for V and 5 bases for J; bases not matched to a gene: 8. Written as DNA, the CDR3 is TGTGCCATCGGACTAGCAACGTTCCACGAGCAGTACTTC. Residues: CAIGLATFHEQYF.

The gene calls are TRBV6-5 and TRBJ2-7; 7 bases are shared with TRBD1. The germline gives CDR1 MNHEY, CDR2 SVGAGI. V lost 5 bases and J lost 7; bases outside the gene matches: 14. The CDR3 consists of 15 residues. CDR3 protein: CASSTSGTVRLEQYF. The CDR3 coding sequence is TGTGCCAGCAGTACCTCCGGGACAGTACGTTTGGAGCAGTACTTC.

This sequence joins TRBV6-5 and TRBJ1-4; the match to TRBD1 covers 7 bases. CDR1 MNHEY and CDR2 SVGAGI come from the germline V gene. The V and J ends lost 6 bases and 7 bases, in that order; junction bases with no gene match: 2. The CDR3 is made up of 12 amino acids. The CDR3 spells CASRRQGEKLFF. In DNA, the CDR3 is TGTGCCAGCAGAAGACAGGGTGAAAAACTGTTTTTT.

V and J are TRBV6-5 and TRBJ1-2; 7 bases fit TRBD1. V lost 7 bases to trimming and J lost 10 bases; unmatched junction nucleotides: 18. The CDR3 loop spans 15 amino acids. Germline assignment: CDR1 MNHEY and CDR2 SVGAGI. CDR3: CASNLDRSPWGIYTF. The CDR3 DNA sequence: TGTGCCAGCAACCTGGACAGGTCGCCATGGGGTATCTACACCTTC.

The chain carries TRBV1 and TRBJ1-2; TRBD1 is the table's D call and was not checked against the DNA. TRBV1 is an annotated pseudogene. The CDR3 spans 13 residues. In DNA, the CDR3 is TGCACCAGCTGGGGGACAGGGCCCTCCTTCTACACCTTC. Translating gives CTSWGTGPSFYTF.